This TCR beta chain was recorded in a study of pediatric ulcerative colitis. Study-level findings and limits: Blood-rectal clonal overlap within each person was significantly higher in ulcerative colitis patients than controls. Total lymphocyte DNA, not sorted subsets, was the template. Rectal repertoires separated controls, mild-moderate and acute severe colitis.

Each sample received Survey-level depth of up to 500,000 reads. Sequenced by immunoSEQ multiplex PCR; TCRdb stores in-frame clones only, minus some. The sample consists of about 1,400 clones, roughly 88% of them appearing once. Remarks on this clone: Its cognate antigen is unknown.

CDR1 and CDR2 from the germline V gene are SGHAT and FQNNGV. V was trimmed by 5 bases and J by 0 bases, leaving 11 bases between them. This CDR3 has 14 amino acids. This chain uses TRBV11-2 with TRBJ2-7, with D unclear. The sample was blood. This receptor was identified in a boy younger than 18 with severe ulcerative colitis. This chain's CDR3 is CASSHSDLSYEQYF. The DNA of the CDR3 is TGTGCCAGCAGCCATTCGGACCTCTCCTACGAGCAGTACTTC.